Listed below are T cell receptor beta chains from one sample, sequenced in a study of identifying expanded T cells in peripheral blood. Assay used: immunoSEQ multiplex PCR; TCRdb lists only in-frame clones, some missing. There are 100,000 or so clones in the sample; roughly 89% occur only once, and 17% lies in the top ten. Source material: blood. These receptors originate from a person aged 18 to 75 in good health. CDR3s include the opening cysteine and the closing phenylalanine or tryptophan. A D gene is named only where the DNA matches it firmly. Some rows have no size entry. The others give once, few or many, or a class for an expanded clone.

abundance	v_gene	j_gene	d_gene	CDR3aa	CDR3nt
NA	TRBV11-3	TRBJ2-1	NA	CASSFSGYNEQFF	TGTGCCAGCAGCTTCTCGGGCTACAATGAGCAGTTCTTC
NA	TRBV5-6	TRBJ1-5	TRBD1	CASGVTGALNQPQHF	TGTGCCAGCGGTGTGACAGGGGCCCTCAATCAGCCCCAGCATTTT
NA	TRBV4-2	TRBJ1-2	TRBD1	CASSQDAAGGDYGYTF	TGTGCCAGCAGCCAAGATGCCGCAGGGGGGGACTATGGCTACACCTTC
NA	TRBV18	TRBJ1-4	NA	CASSPFRAANEKLFF	TGTGCCAGCTCACCGTTCAGGGCCGCTAATGAAAAACTGTTTTTT
NA	TRBV4-2	TRBJ2-7	NA	CASSQSQSRYNEQYF	TGTGCCAGCAGCCAATCCCAAAGTCGGTATAACGAGCAGTACTTC
NA	TRBV7-2	TRBJ2-5	TRBD1	CASSRGTVQETQYF	TGTGCCAGCAGCAGGGGGACAGTACAAGAGACCCAGTACTTC
NA	TRBV28	TRBJ1-5	NA	CAGQGGTSNQPQHF	TGTGCCGGCCAAGGGGGGACGAGCAATCAGCCCCAGCATTTT
NA	TRBV21-1	TRBJ2-2	NA	CASSHGSEPNTGELFF	TGTGCCAGCAGCCACGGAAGCGAACCGAACACCGGGGAGCTGTTTTTT
NA	TRBV5-1	TRBJ2-1	NA	CASSLLRGDYNEQFF	TGCGCCAGCAGTCTACTGAGGGGGGATTACAATGAGCAGTTCTTC
NA	TRBV28	TRBJ1-4	NA	CPRWGAWEKLFF	TGTCCCCGATGGGGGGCTTGGGAAAAACTGTTTTTT
NA	TRBV7-6	TRBJ1-5	NA	CASSSEGGSSNQPQHF	TGTGCCAGCAGCTCGGAGGGGGGGTCAAGCAATCAGCCCCAGCATTTT
NA	TRBV13	TRBJ2-3	TRBD2	CAATSGGSTDTQYF	TGTGCCGCCACTAGCGGGGGGAGCACAGATACGCAGTATTTT
NA	TRBV27	TRBJ1-5	NA	CASSFDFSQKPQHF	TGTGCCAGCAGTTTTGACTTCTCGCAAAAGCCCCAGCATTTT
once	TRBV6-5	TRBJ1-6	NA	CASSLVQWSSPLHF	TGTGCCAGCAGTTTAGTACAATGGAGTTCACCCCTCCACTTT
NA	TRBV27	TRBJ1-1	NA	CASSLSRGVRNTEAFF	TGTGCCAGCAGTTTATCGCGCGGGGTTCGGAACACTGAAGCTTTCTTT
medium-sized	TRBV5-6	TRBJ1-4	TRBD1	CASSFWGSLMKKGALFF	TGTGCCAGCAGCTTCTGGGGATCACTAATGAAAAAGGGGGCGCTGTTTTTT
NA	TRBV9	TRBJ1-1	NA	CASSVGGFGEAFF	TGTGCCAGCAGCGTAGGCGGATTCGGGGAAGCTTTCTTT
NA	TRBV7-9	TRBJ2-7	TRBD2	CASSSGTTLYEQYF	TGTGCCAGCAGCTCGGGGACTACCCTCTACGAGCAGTACTTC
once	TRBV6-6	TRBJ1-6	NA	CASSYETGGSPLHF	TGTGCCAGCAGTTACGAAACGGGGGGCTCACCCCTCCACTTT
NA	TRBV10-3	TRBJ1-2	NA	CAITPSWNYGYTF	TGTGCCATCACCCCGAGCTGGAACTATGGCTACACCTTC
NA	TRBV4-1	TRBJ2-3	NA	CASSQPLRRPDTQYF	TGCGCCAGCAGCCAACCCTTGCGGCGTCCAGATACGCAGTATTTT
NA	TRBV4-3	TRBJ2-2	TRBD2	CASSQGAGGANTGELFF	TGCGCCAGCAGCCAAGGGGCCGGGGGGGCGAACACCGGGGAGCTGTTTTTT
NA	TRBV7-2	TRBJ2-4	NA	CASSLFGTPKNIQYF	TGTGCCAGCAGCTTATTCGGGACCCCCAAAAACATTCAGTACTTC
NA	TRBV6-5	TRBJ1-4	NA	CASSLALTEGKLFF	TGTGCCAGCAGCCTAGCCCTCACAGAGGGAAAACTGTTTTTT
few	TRBV6-6	TRBJ2-4	NA	CASSDSGGPKNIQYF	TGTGCCAGCAGCGATTCTGGGGGGCCCAAAAACATTCAGTACTTC
once	TRBV5-3	TRBJ1-5	NA	CARSFWTRAAEPQHF	TGTGCCAGAAGCTTCTGGACTAGGGCAGCGGAGCCCCAGCATTTT
NA	TRBV5-1	TRBJ1-3	TRBD1	CASSPEGQTYSTIYF	TGCGCCAGCAGCCCCGAGGGACAGACCTACAGCACCATATATTTT
NA	TRBV19	TRBJ2-6	NA	CASKVQGSGANVLTF	TGTGCCAGTAAAGTCCAAGGCTCTGGGGCCAACGTCCTGACTTTC
NA	TRBV5-1	TRBJ1-2	NA	CASSQGRGQNYGYTF	TGCGCCAGCAGCCAAGGCCGGGGGCAGAACTATGGCTACACCTTC
NA	TRBV2	TRBJ1-4	NA	CASSEWTLEVNEKLFF	TGTGCCAGCAGTGAATGGACGCTGGAGGTTAATGAAAAACTGTTTTTT
NA	TRBV27	TRBJ2-5	TRBD2	CASSRAGTRETQYF	TGTGCCAGCAGCCGAGCCGGGACTAGAGAGACCCAGTACTTC
few	TRBV6-4	TRBJ2-3	TRBD2	CASSDSSSGGSDTQYF	TGTGCCAGCAGTGACTCGTCTAGCGGGGGGTCAGATACGCAGTATTTT
NA	TRBV30	TRBJ1-2	TRBD1	CAWISGTGGSNYGYTF	TGTGCCTGGATCTCCGGGACAGGGGGCTCTAACTATGGCTACACCTTC
NA	TRBV9	TRBJ1-4	NA	CASTPGATNEKLFF	TGTGCCAGCACCCCAGGGGCAACTAATGAAAAACTGTTTTTT
few	TRBV7-7	TRBJ1-1	NA	CASSQKGIRGTEAFF	TGTGCCAGCAGCCAAAAAGGGATCCGGGGCACTGAAGCTTTCTTT
NA	TRBV28	TRBJ1-5	NA	CASRARRVIQPQHF	TGTGCCAGCAGGGCTCGGAGGGTGATACAGCCCCAGCATTTT
NA	TRBV19	TRBJ2-2	TRBD1	CASSQGADTGELFF	TGTGCCAGTTCCCAGGGGGCGGACACCGGGGAGCTGTTTTTT
NA	TRBV28	TRBJ1-2	TRBD1	CAHPDRGTGNGYTF	TGTGCCCACCCGGACAGGGGTACTGGGAATGGCTACACCTTC